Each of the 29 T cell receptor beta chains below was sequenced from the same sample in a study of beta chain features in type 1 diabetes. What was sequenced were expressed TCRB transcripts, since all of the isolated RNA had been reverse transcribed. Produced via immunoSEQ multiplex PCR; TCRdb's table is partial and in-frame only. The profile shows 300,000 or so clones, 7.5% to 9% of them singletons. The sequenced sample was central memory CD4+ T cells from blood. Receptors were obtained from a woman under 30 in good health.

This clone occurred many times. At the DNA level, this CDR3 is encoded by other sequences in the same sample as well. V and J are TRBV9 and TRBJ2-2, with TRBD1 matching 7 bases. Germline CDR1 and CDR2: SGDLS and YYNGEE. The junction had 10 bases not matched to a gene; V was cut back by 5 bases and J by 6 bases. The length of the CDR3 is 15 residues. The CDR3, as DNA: TGTGCCAGCAGGAAAAAACAGGGGTCCCCCGGGGAGCTGTTTTTT. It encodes CASRKKQGSPGELFF.

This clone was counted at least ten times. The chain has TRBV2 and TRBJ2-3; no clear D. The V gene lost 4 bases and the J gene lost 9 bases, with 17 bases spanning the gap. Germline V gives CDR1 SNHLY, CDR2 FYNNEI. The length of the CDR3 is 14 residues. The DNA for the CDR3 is TGTGCCAGCAGTGTCCCGCCACCTACTTGGACGCAGTATTTT. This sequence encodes CASSVPPPTWTQYF.

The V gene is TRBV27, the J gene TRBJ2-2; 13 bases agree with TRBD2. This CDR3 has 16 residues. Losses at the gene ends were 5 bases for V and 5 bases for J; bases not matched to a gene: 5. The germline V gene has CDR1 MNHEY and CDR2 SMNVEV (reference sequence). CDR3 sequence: CASSQRLAGGTGELFF. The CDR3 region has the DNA TGTGCCAGCAGTCAGCGACTAGCGGGAGGAACCGGGGAGCTGTTTTTT.

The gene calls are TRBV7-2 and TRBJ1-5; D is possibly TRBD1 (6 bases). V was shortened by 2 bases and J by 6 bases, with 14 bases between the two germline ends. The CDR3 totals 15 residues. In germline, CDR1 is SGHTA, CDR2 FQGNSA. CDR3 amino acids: CASSLSSGEGQPQHF. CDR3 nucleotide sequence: TGTGCCAGCAGCTTATCATCAGGGGAAGGTCAGCCCCAGCATTTT.

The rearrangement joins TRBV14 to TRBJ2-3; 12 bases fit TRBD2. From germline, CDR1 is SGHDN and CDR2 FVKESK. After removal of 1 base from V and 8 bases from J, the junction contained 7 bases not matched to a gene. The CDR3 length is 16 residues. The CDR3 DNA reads TGTGCCAGCAGCCAAGTGGGACTAGCGGGCTCAAGTACGCAGTATTTT. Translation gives CASSQVGLAGSSTQYF.

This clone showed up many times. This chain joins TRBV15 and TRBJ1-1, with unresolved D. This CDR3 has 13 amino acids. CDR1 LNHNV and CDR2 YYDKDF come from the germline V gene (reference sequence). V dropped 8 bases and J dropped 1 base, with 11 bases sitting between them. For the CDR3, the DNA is TGTGCCACCGGACGCCAGACGAACACTGAAGCTTTCTTT. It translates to CATGRQTNTEAFF.

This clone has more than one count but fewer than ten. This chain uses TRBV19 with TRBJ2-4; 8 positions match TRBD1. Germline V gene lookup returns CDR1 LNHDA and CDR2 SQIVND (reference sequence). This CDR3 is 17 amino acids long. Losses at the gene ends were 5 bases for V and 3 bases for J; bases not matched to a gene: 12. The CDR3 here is CASSPSPGTGLKNIQYF. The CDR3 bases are TGTGCCAGTAGTCCGAGTCCCGGGACAGGTCTCAAAAACATTCAGTACTTC.

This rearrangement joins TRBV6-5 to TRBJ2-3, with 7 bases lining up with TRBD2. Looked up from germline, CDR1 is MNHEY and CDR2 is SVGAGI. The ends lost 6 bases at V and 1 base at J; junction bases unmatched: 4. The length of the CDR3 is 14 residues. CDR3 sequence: CASRAGLGTDTQYF. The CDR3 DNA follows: TGTGCCAGCAGAGCGGGATTGGGCACAGATACGCAGTATTTT.

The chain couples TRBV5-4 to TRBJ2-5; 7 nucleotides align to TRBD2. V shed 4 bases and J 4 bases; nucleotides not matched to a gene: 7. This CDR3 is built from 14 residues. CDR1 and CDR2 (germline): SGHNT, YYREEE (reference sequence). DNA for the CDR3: TGTGCCAGCAGCCTCGGACTAGTTCGAGAGACCCAGTACTTC. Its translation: CASSLGLVRETQYF.

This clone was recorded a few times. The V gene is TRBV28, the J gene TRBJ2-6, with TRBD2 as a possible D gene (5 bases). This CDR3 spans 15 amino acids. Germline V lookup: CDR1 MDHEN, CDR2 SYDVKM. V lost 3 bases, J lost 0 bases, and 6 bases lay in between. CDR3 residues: CASSFTSSGANVLTF. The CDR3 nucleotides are TGTGCCAGCAGTTTCACTAGCTCTGGGGCCAACGTCCTGACTTTC.

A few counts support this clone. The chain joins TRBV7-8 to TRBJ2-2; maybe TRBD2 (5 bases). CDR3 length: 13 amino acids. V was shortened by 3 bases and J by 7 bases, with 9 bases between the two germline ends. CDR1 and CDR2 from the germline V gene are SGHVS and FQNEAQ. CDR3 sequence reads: CASSLVRDGELFF. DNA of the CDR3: TGTGCCAGCAGCTTGGTGAGGGACGGGGAGCTGTTTTTT.

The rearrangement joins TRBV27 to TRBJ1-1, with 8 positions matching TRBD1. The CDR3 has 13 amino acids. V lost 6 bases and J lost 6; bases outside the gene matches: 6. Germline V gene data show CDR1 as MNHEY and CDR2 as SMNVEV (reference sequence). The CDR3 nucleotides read TGTGCCAGCAGATCACTGACAGGGGCTGAAGCTTTCTTT. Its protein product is CASRSLTGAEAFF.

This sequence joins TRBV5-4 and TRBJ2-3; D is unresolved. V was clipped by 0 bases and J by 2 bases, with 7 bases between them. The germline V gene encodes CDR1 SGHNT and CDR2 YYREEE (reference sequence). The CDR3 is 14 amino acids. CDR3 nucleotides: TGTGCCAGCAGCTTGGGCAGAAACACAGATACGCAGTATTTT. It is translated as CASSLGRNTDTQYF.

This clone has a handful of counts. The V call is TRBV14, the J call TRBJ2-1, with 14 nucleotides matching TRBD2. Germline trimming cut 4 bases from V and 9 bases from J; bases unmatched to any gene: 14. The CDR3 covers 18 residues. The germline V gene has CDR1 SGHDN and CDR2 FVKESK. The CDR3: CASSLYPTSGRVYGEQFF. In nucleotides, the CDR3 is TGTGCCAGCAGCCTATATCCGACTAGCGGGAGGGTGTATGGTGAGCAGTTCTTC.

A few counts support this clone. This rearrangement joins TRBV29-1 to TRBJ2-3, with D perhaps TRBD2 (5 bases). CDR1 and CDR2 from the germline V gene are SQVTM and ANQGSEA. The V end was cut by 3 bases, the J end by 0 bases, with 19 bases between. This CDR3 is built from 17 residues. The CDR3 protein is CSVEFQRRRPSTDTQYF. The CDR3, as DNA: TGCAGCGTTGAGTTCCAGCGGAGACGACCTAGCACAGATACGCAGTATTTT.

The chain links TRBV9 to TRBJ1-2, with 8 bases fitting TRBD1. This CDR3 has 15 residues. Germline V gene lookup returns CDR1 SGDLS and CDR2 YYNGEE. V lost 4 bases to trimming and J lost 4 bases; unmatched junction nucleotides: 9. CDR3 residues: CASSFMEGQAYGYTF. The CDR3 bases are TGTGCCAGCAGCTTCATGGAGGGACAGGCCTATGGCTACACCTTC.

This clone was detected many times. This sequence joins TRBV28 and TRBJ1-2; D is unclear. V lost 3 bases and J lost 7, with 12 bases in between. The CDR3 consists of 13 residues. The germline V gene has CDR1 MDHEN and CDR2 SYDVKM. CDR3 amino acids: CASSFLWGAGYTF. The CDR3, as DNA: TGTGCCAGCAGTTTTCTTTGGGGTGCTGGCTACACCTTC.

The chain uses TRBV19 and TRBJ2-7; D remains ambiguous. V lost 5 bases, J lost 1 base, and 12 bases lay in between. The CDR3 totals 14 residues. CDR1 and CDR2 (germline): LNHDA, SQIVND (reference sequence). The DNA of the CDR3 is TGTGCCAGTAGTTTAAATGCACTATCCTACGAGCAGTACTTC. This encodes CASSLNALSYEQYF.

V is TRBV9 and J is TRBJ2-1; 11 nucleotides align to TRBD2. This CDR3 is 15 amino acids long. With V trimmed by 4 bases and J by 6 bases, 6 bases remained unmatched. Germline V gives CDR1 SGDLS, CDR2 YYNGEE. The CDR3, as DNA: TGTGCCAGCAGCACTGCTGGACTAGCGGGCAATGAGCAGTTCTTC. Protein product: CASSTAGLAGNEQFF.

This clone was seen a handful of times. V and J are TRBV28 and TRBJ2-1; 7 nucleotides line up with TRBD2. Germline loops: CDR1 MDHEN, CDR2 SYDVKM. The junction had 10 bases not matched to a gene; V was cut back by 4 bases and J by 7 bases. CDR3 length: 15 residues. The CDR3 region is CASSSPPVAGNEQFF. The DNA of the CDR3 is TGTGCCAGCAGTTCCCCCCCGGTAGCGGGTAATGAGCAGTTCTTC.

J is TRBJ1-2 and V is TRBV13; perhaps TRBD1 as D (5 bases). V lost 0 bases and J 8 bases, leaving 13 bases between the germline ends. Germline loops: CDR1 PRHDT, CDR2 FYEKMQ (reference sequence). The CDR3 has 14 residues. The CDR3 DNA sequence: TGTGCCAGCAGCTTAGGAAGGAGGGGCCAGGGCTACACCTTC. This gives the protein CASSLGRRGQGYTF.

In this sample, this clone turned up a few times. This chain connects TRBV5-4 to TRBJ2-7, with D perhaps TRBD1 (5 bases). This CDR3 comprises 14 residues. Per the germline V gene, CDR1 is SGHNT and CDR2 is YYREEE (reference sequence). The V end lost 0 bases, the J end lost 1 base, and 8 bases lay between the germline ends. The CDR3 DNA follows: TGTGCCAGCAGCTTGGGCGACAGTTCCTACGAGCAGTACTTC. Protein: CASSLGDSSYEQYF.

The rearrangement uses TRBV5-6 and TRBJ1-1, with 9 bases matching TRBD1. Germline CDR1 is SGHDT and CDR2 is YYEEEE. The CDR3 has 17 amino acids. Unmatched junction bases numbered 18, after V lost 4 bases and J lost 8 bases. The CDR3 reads CASSRLGQGTYSAEAFF. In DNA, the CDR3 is TGTGCCAGCAGCCGTCTTGGACAGGGGACCTATAGTGCAGAAGCTTTCTTT.

The CDR3 reads CASSFGTRPGEQFF. The DNA of the CDR3 is TGTGCCAGCAGTTTTGGTACACGTCCCGGTGAGCAGTTCTTC. V is TRBV28 and J is TRBJ2-1; no definite D call. V was pared by 3 bases and J by 9 bases, with 15 bases between. The CDR3 is made up of 14 amino acids. The germline CDR1 and CDR2 sequences are MDHEN and SYDVKM.

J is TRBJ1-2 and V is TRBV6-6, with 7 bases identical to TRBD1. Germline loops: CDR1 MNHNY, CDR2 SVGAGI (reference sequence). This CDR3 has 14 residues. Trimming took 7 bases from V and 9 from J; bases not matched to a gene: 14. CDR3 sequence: CASNTGTAFISYTF. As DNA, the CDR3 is TGTGCCAGCAATACCGGGACAGCGTTTATCAGCTACACCTTC.

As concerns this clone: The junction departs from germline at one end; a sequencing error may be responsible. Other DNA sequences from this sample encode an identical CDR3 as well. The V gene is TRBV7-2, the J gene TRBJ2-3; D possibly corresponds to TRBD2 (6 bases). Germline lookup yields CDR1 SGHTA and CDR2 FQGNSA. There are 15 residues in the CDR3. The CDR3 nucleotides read TGTGCTAGCAGCTTAGTCGGCGGGATCACAGATACGCAGTATTTT. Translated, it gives CASSLVGGITDTQYF. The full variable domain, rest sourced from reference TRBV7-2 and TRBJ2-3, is GAGVSQSPSNKVTEKGKDVELRCDPISGHTALYWYRQSLGQGLEFLIYFQGNSAPDKSGLPSDRFSAERTGGSVSTLTIQRTQQEDSAVYLCASSLVGGITDTQYFGPGTRLTVL.

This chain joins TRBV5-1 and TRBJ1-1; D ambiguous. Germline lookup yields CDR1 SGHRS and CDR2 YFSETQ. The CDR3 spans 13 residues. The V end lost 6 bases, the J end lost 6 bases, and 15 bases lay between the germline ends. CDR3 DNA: TGCGCCAGCACCCACGCGGGCGGGCCTGAAGCTTTCTTT. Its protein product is CASTHAGGPEAFF.

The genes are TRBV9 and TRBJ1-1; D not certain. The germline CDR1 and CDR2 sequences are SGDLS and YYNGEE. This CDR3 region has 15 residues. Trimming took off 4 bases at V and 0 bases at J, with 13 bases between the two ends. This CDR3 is CASSQRTGLNTEAFF. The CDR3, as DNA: TGTGCCAGCAGCCAGCGGACCGGTTTGAACACTGAAGCTTTCTTT.

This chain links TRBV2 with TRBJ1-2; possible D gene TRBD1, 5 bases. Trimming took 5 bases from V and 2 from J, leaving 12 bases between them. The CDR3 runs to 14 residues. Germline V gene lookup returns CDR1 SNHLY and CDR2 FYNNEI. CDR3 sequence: CASSRGGTNYGYTF. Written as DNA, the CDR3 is TGTGCCAGCAGTCGGGGAGGGACGAACTATGGCTACACCTTC.